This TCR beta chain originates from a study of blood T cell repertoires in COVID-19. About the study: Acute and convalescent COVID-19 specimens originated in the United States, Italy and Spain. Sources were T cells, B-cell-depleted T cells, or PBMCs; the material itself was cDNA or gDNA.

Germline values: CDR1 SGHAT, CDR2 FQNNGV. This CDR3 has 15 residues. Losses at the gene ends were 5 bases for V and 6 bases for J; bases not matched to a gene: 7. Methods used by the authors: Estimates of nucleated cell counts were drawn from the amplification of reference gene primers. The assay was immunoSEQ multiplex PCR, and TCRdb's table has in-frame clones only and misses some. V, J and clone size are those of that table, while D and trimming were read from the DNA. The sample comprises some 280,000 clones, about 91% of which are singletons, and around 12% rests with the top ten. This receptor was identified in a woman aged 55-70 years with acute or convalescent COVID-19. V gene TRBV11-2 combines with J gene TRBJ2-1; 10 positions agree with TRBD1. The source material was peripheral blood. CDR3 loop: CASSVGTGVVNEQFF. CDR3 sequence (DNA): TGTGCCAGCAGCGTCGGGACAGGGGTTGTCAATGAGCAGTTCTTC. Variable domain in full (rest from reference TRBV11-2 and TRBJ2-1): EAGVAQSPRYKIIEKRQSVAFWCNPISGHATLYWYQQILGQGPKLLIQFQNNGVVDDSQLPKDRFSAERLKGVDSTLKIQPAKLEDSAVYLCASSVGTGVVNEQFFGPGTRLTVL.